The 25 T cell receptor beta chains listed next were all sequenced from one sample in a study of T cell responses to AZD1222 COVID-19 vaccine. Libraries were prepared by immunoSEQ multiplex PCR; TCRdb keeps only in-frame clonotypes and omits some of them. Here the sample spans about 81,000 clones, roughly 90% being singletons. Sequencing used peripheral blood, obtained 28 days after the second AZD1222 dose. These receptors came from an adult who received the AZD1222 COVID-19 vaccine.

The chain combines TRBV30 with TRBJ2-7; TRBD2 aligns across 7 bases. The junction had 13 bases not matched to a gene; V was cut back by 2 bases and J by 12 bases. This CDR3 is 13 amino acids long. CDR1 is GTSNPN, CDR2 SVGIG, per germline (reference sequence). The CDR3, as DNA: TGTGCCTGGAGTACGGGGACCCAGCGGGACCCGTACTTC. Amino acid sequence: CAWSTGTQRDPYF. Drawing the rest from reference TRBV30 and TRBJ2-7, the complete variable domain is SQTIHQWPATLVQPVGSPLSLECTVEGTSNPNLYWYRQAAGRGLQLLFYSVGIGQISSEVPQNLSASRPQDRQFILSSKKLLLSDSGFYLCAWSTGTQRDPYFGPGTRLTVT.

About this clone itself: The conserved phenylalanine or tryptophan is not found at the CDR3 terminus, so this likely reflects a read error. The V call is TRBV27, the J call TRBJ1-2; weak D call: TRBD1 (5 bases). The CDR3 sequence is 14 residues long. The V gene's germline CDR1 is MNHEY and CDR2 SMNVEV (reference sequence). Deletions cut 6 bases from V and 9 bases from J, with 20 bases between. CDR3 DNA sequence: TGTGCCAGCAGGTACCTCCGGGACCCGGGGCGCTACACCCTC. It is translated as CASRYLRDPGRYTL.

V is TRBV28 and J is TRBJ1-2, with D possibly being TRBD1 (6 bases). The CDR3 is 15 amino acids. Looked up from germline, CDR1 is MDHEN and CDR2 is SYDVKM. V was pared by 2 bases and J by 5 bases, with 15 bases between. The chain's CDR3 is CASSLGGRRVYGYTF. The CDR3, as DNA: TGTGCCAGCAGTTTAGGGGGGCGTCGGGTATATGGCTACACCTTC.

This clone was observed once. The genes are TRBV9 and TRBJ2-1; 7 positions match TRBD2. This CDR3 has 16 amino acids. Trimming took 2 bases from V and 0 from J; bases not matched to a gene: 5. The germline gives CDR1 SGDLS, CDR2 YYNGEE. For the CDR3, the DNA is TGTGCCAGCAGCGTTAGCGGGCCTAGCTCCTACAATGAGCAGTTCTTC. Its translation is CASSVSGPSSYNEQFF.

V gene TRBV27 combines with J gene TRBJ2-7; 13 bases are a match to TRBD2. CDR1 MNHEY and CDR2 SMNVEV come from the germline V gene (reference sequence). The J segment lost 2 bases and the V segment lost 4 bases, leaving 2 bases of the junction unmatched. The length of the CDR3 is 15 residues. The CDR3 reads CASSSGLAGPYEQYF. CDR3 nucleotide sequence: TGTGCCAGCAGTTCGGGACTAGCGGGACCCTACGAGCAGTACTTC.

V is TRBV5-4 and J is TRBJ1-1, with D possibly matching TRBD1 (5 bases). V dropped 3 bases and J dropped 0 bases, with 12 bases sitting between them. Germline lookup yields CDR1 SGHNT and CDR2 YYREEE (reference sequence). The CDR3 sequence is 15 residues long. This CDR3 reads CASSWGGTMNTEAFF. In DNA form, the CDR3 reads TGTGCCAGCAGCTGGGGGGGTACGATGAACACTGAAGCTTTCTTT.

The chain couples TRBV27 to TRBJ2-5; D gene uncertain. V lost 3 bases, J lost 3 bases, and 14 bases lay in between. The CDR3 has 15 residues. Germline V gene data show CDR1 as MNHEY and CDR2 as SMNVEV (reference sequence). CDR3 sequence reads: CASSFRSSREETQYF. CDR3 bases: TGTGCCAGCAGTTTCCGATCTAGTAGGGAAGAGACCCAGTACTTC.

The genes are TRBV6-5 and TRBJ2-3; D unresolved. The V gene lost 0 bases and the J gene lost 5 bases, with 3 bases spanning the gap. Looked up from germline, CDR1 is MNHEY and CDR2 is SVGAGI. This CDR3 has 12 residues. CDR3 protein: CASSYSGDTQYF. The CDR3 region has the DNA TGTGCCAGCAGTTACTCGGGAGATACGCAGTATTTT.

The chain couples TRBV29-1 to TRBJ2-6, with a weak D call TRBD1 (6 bases). The germline V and J ends were trimmed by 6 bases and 1 base, with 16 bases remaining between them. Germline lookup yields CDR1 SQVTM and CDR2 ANQGSEA. This CDR3 spans 16 amino acids. This CDR3 is CSVARDTDSGANVLTF. CDR3 in DNA: TGCAGCGTAGCCCGGGACACAGATTCTGGGGCCAACGTCCTGACTTTC.

The sample holds one count of this clone. The J gene is TRBJ2-3, the V gene TRBV2; D remains unclear. The germline V gene encodes CDR1 SNHLY and CDR2 FYNNEI. The CDR3 spans 15 residues. Trimming cost V 6 bases and J 1 base, with 14 bases left between them. The CDR3 DNA follows: TGTGCCAGCAGCCCCCCCGCACAACGCACAGATACGCAGTATTTT. This translates into CASSPPAQRTDTQYF.

J is TRBJ2-4 and V is TRBV5-1; maybe TRBD2 (6 bases). Trimming cost V 0 bases and J 10 bases, with 14 bases left between them. Germline values: CDR1 SGHRS, CDR2 YFSETQ. The CDR3 is 14 amino acids. CDR3 region: CASSLGEASRIQYF. For the CDR3, the DNA is TGCGCCAGCAGCTTGGGGGAGGCTAGCCGGATTCAGTACTTC.

The chain joins TRBV19 to TRBJ2-7; no firm D call. Per germline, CDR1 LNHDA and CDR2 SQIVND (reference sequence). With 5 bases removed from V and 0 bases from J, the gap between germline ends came to 11 bases. The CDR3 is 14 residues long. CDR3 coding DNA: TGTGCCAGTAGTCCTATGGGAATCTCCTACGAGCAGTACTTC. Residues: CASSPMGISYEQYF.

The rearrangement joins TRBV3-1 (or the pseudogene TRBV3-2) to TRBJ2-7; 8 bases fit TRBD2. The junction had 6 bases not matched to a gene; V was cut back by 0 bases and J by 2 bases. This CDR3 spans 16 amino acids. Per the germline V gene, CDR1 is LGHDT and CDR2 is YNNKEL (reference sequence). CDR3 sequence reads: CASSQERSGSTYEQYF. The DNA of the CDR3 is TGTGCCAGCAGCCAAGAGAGGAGCGGGAGTACCTACGAGCAGTACTTC.

The V gene is TRBV27, the J gene TRBJ2-7, with D maybe TRBD2 (5 bases). Trimming cost V 5 bases and J 6 bases, with 11 bases left between them. CDR3 length: 12 amino acids. Germline CDR1 and CDR2: MNHEY and SMNVEV (reference sequence). The CDR3 protein is CASSIRGLEQYF. The CDR3 bases are TGTGCCAGCAGTATTCGGGGTCTCGAGCAGTACTTC.

This clone was seen more than once but under ten times. The chain recombines TRBV18 with TRBJ1-1; 8 bases fit TRBD1. This CDR3 has 15 amino acids. V lost 4 bases and J lost 3; bases outside the gene matches: 7. The germline V gene encodes CDR1 KGHSH and CDR2 LQKENI. The CDR3 loop is CASSLGTGTDTEAFF. The DNA for the CDR3 is TGTGCCAGCTCACTCGGGACAGGCACGGACACTGAAGCTTTCTTT.

This chain joins TRBV6-6 and TRBJ2-7, with D possibly matching TRBD2 (5 bases). Germline values: CDR1 MNHNY, CDR2 SVGAGI (reference sequence). The CDR3 is 14 amino acids. Between the trimmed V and J ends, which lost 0 bases and 1 base, there was a span of 7 bases. In DNA, the CDR3 is TGTGCCAGCAGTTACTCGGAGGATTCCTACGAGCAGTACTTC. This encodes CASSYSEDSYEQYF.

This chain uses TRBV13 with TRBJ2-2; D is undetermined. Germline CDR1 reads PRHDT; CDR2 reads FYEKMQ (reference sequence). Trimming stripped 3 bases from V and 0 bases from J, with 8 bases between. The CDR3 spans 15 residues. CDR3: CASSLFPTNTGELFF. CDR3 bases: TGTGCCAGCAGCTTGTTTCCAACGAACACCGGGGAGCTGTTTTTT.

The gene calls are TRBV7-9 and TRBJ1-1; D not resolved. CDR3 size: 12 residues. V lost 1 base and J lost 5, with 5 bases in between. Germline values: CDR1 SEHNR, CDR2 FQNEAQ (reference sequence). For the CDR3, the DNA is TGTGCCAGCAGCTTAGTTGTTACTGAAGCTTTCTTT. This translates into CASSLVVTEAFF.

The genes are TRBV6-2 or TRBV6-3 and TRBJ2-1; D might be TRBD2 (6 bases). CDR1 MNHEY and CDR2 SVGEGT come from the germline V gene. Trimming shortened V by 5 bases and J by 15 bases, and 14 bases separated the two germline ends. The CDR3 runs to 11 residues. CDR3 sequence (DNA): TGTGCCAGCAGTATGGGGACTGTACCGTTCTTC. It yields the protein CASSMGTVPFF.

The chain links TRBV2 to TRBJ1-2, with 8 bases matching TRBD1. This CDR3 spans 12 amino acids. CDR1 SNHLY and CDR2 FYNNEI come from the germline V gene. The V segment lost 5 bases and the J segment 7 bases; nucleotides outside the gene matches: 3. Here the CDR3 reads CASSYTGGGYTF. The CDR3 DNA sequence: TGTGCCAGCAGTTATACAGGGGGTGGCTACACCTTC.

This clone was observed once. This chain joins TRBV19 and TRBJ1-5; D not resolved. This CDR3 comprises 13 residues. The V gene's germline CDR1 is LNHDA and CDR2 SQIVND (reference sequence). Deletions cut 2 bases from V and 3 bases from J, with 5 bases between. The CDR3 region is CASSIQVNQPQHF. The CDR3 nucleotides are TGTGCCAGTAGTATACAGGTCAATCAGCCCCAGCATTTT. The variable domain in full, completed from reference TRBV19 and TRBJ1-5, reads DGGITQSPKYLFRKEGQNVTLSCEQNLNHDAMYWYRQDPGQGLRLIYYSQIVNDFQKGDIAEGYSVSREKKESFPLTVTSAQKNPTAFYLCASSIQVNQPQHFGDGTRLSIL.

The rearrangement uses TRBV27 and TRBJ1-1, with 9 bases that match TRBD1. CDR3 length equals 14 residues. Trimming cost V 7 bases and J 8 bases; bases outside gene matches: 11. Per the germline V gene, CDR1 is MNHEY and CDR2 is SMNVEV (reference sequence). The CDR3 sequence: CASTSLEDRGEAFF. DNA of the CDR3: TGTGCCAGCACCTCCCTAGAGGACAGGGGCGAAGCTTTCTTT.

J is TRBJ1-2 and V is TRBV11-2; the D is unclear. Deletions cut 4 bases from V and 0 bases from J, with 12 bases between. CDR1 SGHAT and CDR2 FQNNGV come from the germline V gene. CDR3 length: 15 residues. In DNA, the CDR3 is TGTGCCAGCAGCTCCCCCCGGACCTCTAACTATGGCTACACCTTC. As protein: CASSSPRTSNYGYTF.

This clone has just a few counts. V and J are TRBV29-1 and TRBJ2-1; no clear D. Germline-derived CDR1 and CDR2 are SQVTM and ANQGSEA. Trimming left V 3 bases short and J 8 bases short, with 17 bases between. CDR3 length equals 14 residues. The CDR3 DNA sequence: TGCAGCGTTGAGGATTATGGGATTCGCGATGAGCAGTTCTTC. Amino acid sequence: CSVEDYGIRDEQFF.

CDR3 bases: TGTGCCAGCAGTATAGGGGCGAGCAATCAGCCCCAGCATTTT. Amino acids: CASSIGASNQPQHF. This chain uses TRBV6-6 with TRBJ1-5, with D perhaps matching TRBD1 (5 bases). This CDR3 contains 14 residues. Deletions cut 5 bases from V and 1 base from J, with 9 bases between. Germline V gives CDR1 MNHNY, CDR2 SVGAGI (reference sequence).